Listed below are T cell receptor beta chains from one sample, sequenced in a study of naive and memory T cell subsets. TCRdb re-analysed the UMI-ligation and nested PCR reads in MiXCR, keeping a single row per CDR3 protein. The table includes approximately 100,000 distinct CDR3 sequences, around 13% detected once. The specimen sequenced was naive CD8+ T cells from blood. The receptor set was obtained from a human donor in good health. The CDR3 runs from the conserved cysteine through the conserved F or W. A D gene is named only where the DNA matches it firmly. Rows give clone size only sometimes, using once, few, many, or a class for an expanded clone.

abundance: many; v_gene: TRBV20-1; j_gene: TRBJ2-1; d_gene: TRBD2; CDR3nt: TGCAGTGCGACTACCCCGACTAGCGGGAGGTTCGATGAGCAGTTCTTC; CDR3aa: CSATTPTSGRFDEQFF
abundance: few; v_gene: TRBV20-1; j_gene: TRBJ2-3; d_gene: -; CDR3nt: TGCAGTGCTGGGCTTTGGGGGGCAGGCACAGATACGCAGTATTTT; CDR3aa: CSAGLWGAGTDTQYF
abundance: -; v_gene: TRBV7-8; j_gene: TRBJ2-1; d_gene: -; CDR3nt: TGTGCCAGCAGCGTCGGGAACTACAATGAGCAGTTCTTC; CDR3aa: CASSVGNYNEQFF
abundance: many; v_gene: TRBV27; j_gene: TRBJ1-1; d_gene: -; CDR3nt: TGTGCCAGCAGTTTAGGGATGACGAACACTGAAGCTTTCTTT; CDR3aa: CASSLGMTNTEAFF
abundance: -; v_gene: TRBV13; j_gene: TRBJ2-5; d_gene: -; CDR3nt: TGTGCCAGCAGCTTAGCCGGCGATTCGAGAACCCAGTACTTC; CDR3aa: CASSLAGDSRTQYF
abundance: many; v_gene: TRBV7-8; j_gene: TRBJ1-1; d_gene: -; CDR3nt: TGTGCCAGCAGCTTATCAACCATGGGCACTGAAGCTTTCTTT; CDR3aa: CASSLSTMGTEAFF
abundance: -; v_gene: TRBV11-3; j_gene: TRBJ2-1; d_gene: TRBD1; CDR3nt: TGTGCCAGCAGCGCTAGACAGGGCTCCTACAATGAGCAGTTCTTC; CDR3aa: CASSARQGSYNEQFF
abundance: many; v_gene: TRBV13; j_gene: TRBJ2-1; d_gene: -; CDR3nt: TGTGCCAGCAGCGTAGACAGTTACTACAATGAGCAGTTCTTC; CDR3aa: CASSVDSYYNEQFF
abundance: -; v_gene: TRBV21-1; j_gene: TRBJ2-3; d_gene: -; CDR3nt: TGTGCCAGCAGCAAAATTGCGGGACTACCCACAGATACGCAGTATTTT; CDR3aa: CASSKIAGLPTDTQYF
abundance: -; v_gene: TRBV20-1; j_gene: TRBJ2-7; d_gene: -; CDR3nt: TGCAGTGCTAGAGATCGACCCGCATACGAGCAGTACTTC; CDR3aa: CSARDRPAYEQYF
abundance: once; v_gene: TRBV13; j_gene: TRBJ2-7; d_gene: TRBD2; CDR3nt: TGTGCCAGCAGCCCACAGCGGGAGGAGAACTACGAGCAGTACTTC; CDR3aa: CASSPQREENYEQYF
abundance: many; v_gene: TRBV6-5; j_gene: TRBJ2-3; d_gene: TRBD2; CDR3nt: TGTGCCAGCAGTCCGGGACTAGCGGGGTTCACAGATACGCAGTATTTT; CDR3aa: CASSPGLAGFTDTQYF
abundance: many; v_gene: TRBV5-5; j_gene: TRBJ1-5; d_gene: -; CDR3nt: TGTGCCAGCAGCCCGGGGGTCATGGGCAATCAGCCCCAGCATTTT; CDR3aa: CASSPGVMGNQPQHF
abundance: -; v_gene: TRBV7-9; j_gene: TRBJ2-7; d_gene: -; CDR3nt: TGTGCCAGCAGCTTGGAAACTGACTACGAGCAGTACTTC; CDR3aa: CASSLETDYEQYF
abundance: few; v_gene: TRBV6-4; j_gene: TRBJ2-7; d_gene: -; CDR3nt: TGTGCCAGCAGTTCCAGGGGTTCCTCCTACGAGCAGTACTTC; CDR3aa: CASSSRGSSYEQYF
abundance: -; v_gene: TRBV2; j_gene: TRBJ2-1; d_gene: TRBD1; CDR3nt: TGTGCCAGCAGCCCCGTGACAGGGACAAATGAGCAGTTCTTC; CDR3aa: CASSPVTGTNEQFF
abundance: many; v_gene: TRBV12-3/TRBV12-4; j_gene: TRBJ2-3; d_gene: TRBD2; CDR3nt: TGTGCCAGCAGTTTAGAGTGGGCCGGGACTAGAGGGTCAGATACGCAGTATTTT; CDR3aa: CASSLEWAGTRGSDTQYF
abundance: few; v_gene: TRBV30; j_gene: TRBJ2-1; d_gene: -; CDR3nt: TGTGCCTGGCTCGGATTCAATGAGCAGTTCTTC; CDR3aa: CAWLGFNEQFF
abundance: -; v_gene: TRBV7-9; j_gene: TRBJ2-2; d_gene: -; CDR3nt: TGTGCCAGCTTGTGGCCCACCGGGGAGCTGTTTTTT; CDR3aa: CASLWPTGELFF
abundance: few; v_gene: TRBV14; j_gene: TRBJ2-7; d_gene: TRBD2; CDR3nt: TGTGCCAGCAGCCAAGAGGGCACTAGCGGGAGCCACGAGCAGTACTTC; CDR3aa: CASSQEGTSGSHEQYF
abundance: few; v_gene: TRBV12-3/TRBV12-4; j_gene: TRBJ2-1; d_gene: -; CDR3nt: TGTGCCACCCTATCACAGGCCAATGAGCAGTTCTTC; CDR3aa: CATLSQANEQFF
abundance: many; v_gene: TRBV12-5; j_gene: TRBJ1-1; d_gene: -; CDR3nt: TGTGCTAGTGGCCTAACCGACAGGAACACTGAAGCTTTCTTT; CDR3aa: CASGLTDRNTEAFF
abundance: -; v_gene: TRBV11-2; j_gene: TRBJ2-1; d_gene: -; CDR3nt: TGTGCCAGCAGCACGGGGGGCGCTTCTCCGTTCTTC; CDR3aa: CASSTGGASPFF
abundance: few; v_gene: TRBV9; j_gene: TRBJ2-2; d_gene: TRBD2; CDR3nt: TGTGCCAGCAGCGGGGGACTAGCGGGAGGGCCGAACACCGGGGAGCTGTTTTTT; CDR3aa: CASSGGLAGGPNTGELFF
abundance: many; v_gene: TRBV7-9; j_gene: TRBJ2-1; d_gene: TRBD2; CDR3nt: TGTGCCAGCAGCTTACTAGCGGGAGGGTCCTACAATGAGCAGTTCTTC; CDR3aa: CASSLLAGGSYNEQFF
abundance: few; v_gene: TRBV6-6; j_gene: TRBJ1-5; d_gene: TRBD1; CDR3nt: TGTGCCAGCAGTTACGATCCGGGGACAGGGCACGACGGAAGCAATCAGCCCCAGCATTTT; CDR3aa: CASSYDPGTGHDGSNQPQHF
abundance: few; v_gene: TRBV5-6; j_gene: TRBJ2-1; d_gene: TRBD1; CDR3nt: TGTGCCAGCAGCTTACAGGGGGCGGCCTACAATGAGCAGTTCTTC; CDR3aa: CASSLQGAAYNEQFF
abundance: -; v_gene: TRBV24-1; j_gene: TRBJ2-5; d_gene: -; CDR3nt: TGTGCCACCAGTGCGGGGCTCGGGGAAGGGGAGACCCAGTACTTC; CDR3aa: CATSAGLGEGETQYF
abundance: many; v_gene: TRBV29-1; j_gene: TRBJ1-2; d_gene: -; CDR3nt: TGCAGCGTTGTAGAAGACGGTGGCTACACCTTC; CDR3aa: CSVVEDGGYTF
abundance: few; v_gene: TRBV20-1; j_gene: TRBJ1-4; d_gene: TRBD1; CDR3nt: TGCAGTGCTAGAGAAAGCGGGACAGCAACTAATGAAAAACTGTTTTTT; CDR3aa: CSARESGTATNEKLFF
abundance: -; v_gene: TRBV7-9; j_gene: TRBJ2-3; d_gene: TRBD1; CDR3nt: TGTGCCAGCAGCCAAGGACAGGGGTCTAGCACAGATACGCAGTATTTT; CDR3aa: CASSQGQGSSTDTQYF
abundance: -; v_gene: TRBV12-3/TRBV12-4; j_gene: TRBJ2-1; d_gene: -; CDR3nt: TGTGCCAGCAGTTTCTCTAGCGAGGACAATGAGCAGTTCTTC; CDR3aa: CASSFSSEDNEQFF
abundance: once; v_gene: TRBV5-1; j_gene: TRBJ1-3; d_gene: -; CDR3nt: TGCGCCAGCAGCACCGACCGCTCCTCTGGAAACACCATATATTTT; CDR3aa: CASSTDRSSGNTIYF
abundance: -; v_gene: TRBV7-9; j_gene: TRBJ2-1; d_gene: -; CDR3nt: TGTGCCAGCAGCAGCCCGGAGGGGCAGTTCTTC; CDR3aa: CASSSPEGQFF
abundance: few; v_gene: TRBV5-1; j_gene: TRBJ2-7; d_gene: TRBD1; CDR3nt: TGCGCCAGCAGCCCTAGGACAGGGCACTACTCCTACGAGCAGTACTTC; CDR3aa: CASSPRTGHYSYEQYF
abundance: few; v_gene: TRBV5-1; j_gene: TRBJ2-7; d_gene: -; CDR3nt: TGCGCCAGCAGCTTGTACGACTACGAGCAGTACTTC; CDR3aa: CASSLYDYEQYF
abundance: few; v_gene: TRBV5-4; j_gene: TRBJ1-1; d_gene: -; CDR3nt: TGTGCCAGCAGCTTGGGCATTGGGGCAGGAGTCGTTAACACTGAAGCTTTCTTT; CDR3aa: CASSLGIGAGVVNTEAFF
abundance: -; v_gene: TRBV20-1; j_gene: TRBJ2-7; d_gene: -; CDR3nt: TGCAGTGCTAGAACTACATCCTACGAGCAGTACTTC; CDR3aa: CSARTTSYEQYF
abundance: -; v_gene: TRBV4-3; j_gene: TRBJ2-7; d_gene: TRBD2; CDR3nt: TGCGCCAGCAGCCAAGAGAGCGGGGGGCGGCACGAGCAGTACTTC; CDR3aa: CASSQESGGRHEQYF